A selection of T cell receptor beta chains follows, all from one sample in a study of control samples from healthy donors and cancer patients. Only in-frame clones appear in the TCRdb table, and some are missing; sequencing was by immunoSEQ multiplex PCR. The sample consists of fewer than 300,000 clones, about four fifths of them appearing once. Sequencing was done on a sample of PBMCs. Source of these receptors: a woman in her sixties with lung cancer. Both conserved end residues are part of each CDR3. A D gene is named only where the DNA matches it firmly. Clone size is not always given. Where it is, it says once, few, many or a class for expanded clones.

j_call	d_call	v_call	clone_size	cdr3_aa	cdr3_nt
TRBJ1-3	.	TRBV3-1/TRBV3-2	.	CASSQDVTVSGNTIYF	TGTGCCAGCAGCCAAGATGTCACGGTCTCTGGAAACACCATATATTTT
TRBJ2-2	.	TRBV6-5	.	CASSYNRQTGELFF	TGTGCCAGCAGTTACAATCGGCAAACCGGGGAGCTGTTTTTT
TRBJ1-3	.	TRBV6-5	.	CASKGSGGNTIYF	TGTGCCAGCAAAGGGTCTGGCGGAAACACCATATATTTT
TRBJ1-5	.	TRBV2	.	CASKTGRNQPQHF	TGTGCCAGCAAAACAGGGCGGAATCAGCCCCAGCATTTT
TRBJ1-3	.	TRBV2	few	CASSAQATSGNTIYF	TGTGCCAGCAGTGCCCAGGCCACCTCTGGAAACACCATATATTTT
TRBJ2-6	.	TRBV11-2	.	CASSLNPAGAPQGANVLTF	TGTGCCAGCAGCTTAAACCCGGCAGGGGCGCCCCAGGGGGCCAACGTCCTGACTTTC
TRBJ2-1	.	TRBV2	.	CASSPYNEQFF	TGTGCCAGCAGCCCCTACAATGAGCAGTTCTTC
TRBJ1-4	.	TRBV6-1	.	CASSDGAGVEKLFF	TGTGCCAGCAGTGATGGGGCAGGGGTTGAAAAACTGTTTTTT
TRBJ1-1	.	TRBV6-5	.	CASRPMGQREAFF	TGTGCCAGCAGGCCTATGGGGCAGAGGGAAGCTTTCTTT
TRBJ2-7	.	TRBV7-2	.	CASSLPGSYEQYF	TGTGCCAGCAGCTTACCGGGCTCCTACGAGCAGTACTTC
TRBJ1-1	TRBD1	TRBV6-6	.	CASSYPGQGRVEAFF	TGTGCCAGCAGTTACCCGGGACAGGGGAGGGTCGAAGCTTTCTTT
TRBJ2-7	.	TRBV5-5	.	CASSLRINSYEQYF	TGTGCCAGCAGCTTGAGGATTAACTCCTACGAGCAGTACTTC
TRBJ2-7	.	TRBV12-3/TRBV12-4	once	CASSSLYEQYF	TGTGCCAGCAGTTCCCTCTACGAGCAGTACTTC
TRBJ1-2	TRBD1	TRBV5-1	.	CASSLDRGYGYTF	TGCGCCAGCAGCTTGGACAGGGGGTATGGCTACACCTTC
TRBJ1-4	.	TRBV7-2	.	CASSPPGEAFEKLFF	TGTGCCAGCAGCCCACCGGGAGAAGCTTTTGAAAAACTGTTTTTT
TRBJ2-5	TRBD2	TRBV10-3	.	CAISEFSGGAKTQYF	TGTGCCATCAGTGAGTTCAGCGGGGGGGCTAAGACCCAGTACTTC
TRBJ2-1	TRBD2	TRBV5-6	.	CASSPGLAGGPNEQFF	TGTGCCAGCAGCCCAGGACTAGCGGGAGGGCCAAATGAGCAGTTCTTC
TRBJ1-1	TRBD1	TRBV27	.	CASSRTGGPEAFF	TGTGCCAGCAGCCGCACAGGGGGGCCTGAAGCTTTCTTT
TRBJ1-1	TRBD1	TRBV6-5	.	CASSPDRQGTEAFF	TGTGCCAGCAGTCCGGACAGGCAGGGCACTGAAGCTTTCTTT
TRBJ2-5	.	TRBV7-9	.	CASSPRGFQETQYF	TGTGCCAGCAGCCCCCGGGGGTTTCAAGAGACCCAGTACTTC
TRBJ1-4	.	TRBV6-6	once	CASNRDATTNEKLFF	TGTGCCAGCAACCGGGACGCTACGACTAATGAAAAACTGTTTTTT
TRBJ2-3	TRBD1	TRBV4-1	.	CASSQGAGGNTDTQYF	TGCGCCAGCAGCCAAGGGGCAGGGGGAAACACAGATACGCAGTATTTT
TRBJ2-3	.	TRBV5-6	few	CASSTGLSAGTDTQYF	TGTGCCAGCAGCACCGGTTTGAGCGCCGGCACAGATACGCAGTATTTT
TRBJ2-1	.	TRBV11-2	.	CASSLVSGHEQFF	TGTGCCAGCAGCTTAGTTTCAGGTCATGAGCAGTTCTTC
TRBJ1-5	.	TRBV4-2	.	CASSQVETGQPQHF	TGTGCCAGCAGCCAAGTCGAGACAGGCCAGCCCCAGCATTTT